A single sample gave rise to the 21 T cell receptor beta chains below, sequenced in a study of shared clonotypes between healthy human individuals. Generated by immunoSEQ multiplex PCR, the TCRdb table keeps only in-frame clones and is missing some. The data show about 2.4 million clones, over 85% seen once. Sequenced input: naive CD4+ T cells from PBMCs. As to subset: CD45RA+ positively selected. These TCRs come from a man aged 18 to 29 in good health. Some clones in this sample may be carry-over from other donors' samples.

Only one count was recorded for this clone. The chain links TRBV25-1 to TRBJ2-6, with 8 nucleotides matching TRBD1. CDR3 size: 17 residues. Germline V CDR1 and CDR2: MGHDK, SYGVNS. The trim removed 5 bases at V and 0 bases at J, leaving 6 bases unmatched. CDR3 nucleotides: TGTGCCAGCAGTCCCGGACAGGGCCCCTCTGGGGCCAACGTCCTGACTTTC. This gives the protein CASSPGQGPSGANVLTF.

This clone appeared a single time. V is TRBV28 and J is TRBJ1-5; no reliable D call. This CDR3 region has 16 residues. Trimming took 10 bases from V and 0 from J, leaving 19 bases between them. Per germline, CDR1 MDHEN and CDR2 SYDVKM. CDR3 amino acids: CATVPGAYYSNQPQHF. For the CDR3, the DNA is TGTGCCACCGTCCCCGGCGCTTACTATAGCAATCAGCCCCAGCATTTT.

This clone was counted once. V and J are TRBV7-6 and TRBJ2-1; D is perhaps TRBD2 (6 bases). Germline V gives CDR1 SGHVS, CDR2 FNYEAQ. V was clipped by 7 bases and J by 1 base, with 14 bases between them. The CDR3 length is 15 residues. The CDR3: CASTSLAGSYNEQFF. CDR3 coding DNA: TGTGCCAGCACCTCTCTCGCGGGGTCCTACAATGAGCAGTTCTTC.

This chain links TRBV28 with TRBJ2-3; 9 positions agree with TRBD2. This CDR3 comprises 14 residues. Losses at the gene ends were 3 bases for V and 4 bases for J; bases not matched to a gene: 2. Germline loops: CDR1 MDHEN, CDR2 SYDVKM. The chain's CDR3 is CASSFLAGADTQYF. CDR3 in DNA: TGTGCCAGCAGTTTCTTAGCGGGAGCAGATACGCAGTATTTT.

CDR3 in DNA: TGTGCCAGTAGTATAGGAAAACGGCCCCAGCATTTT. It yields the protein CASSIGKRPQHF. J is TRBJ1-5 and V is TRBV19, with D uncertain. Per germline, CDR1 LNHDA and CDR2 SQIVND (reference sequence). Deletions cut 1 base from V and 9 bases from J, with 7 bases between. The CDR3 is 12 residues long. The variable domain in full, with the rest retrieved from reference TRBV19 and TRBJ1-5, is DGGITQSPKYLFRKEGQNVTLSCEQNLNHDAMYWYRQDPGQGLRLIYYSQIVNDFQKGDIAEGYSVSREKKESFPLTVTSAQKNPTAFYLCASSIGKRPQHFGDGTRLSIL.

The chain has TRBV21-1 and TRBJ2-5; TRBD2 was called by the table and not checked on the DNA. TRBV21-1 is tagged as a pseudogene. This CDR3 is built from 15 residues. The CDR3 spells CASLGSGRALGTQYF. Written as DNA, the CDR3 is TGTGCCAGCCTTGGAAGCGGGAGGGCCCTGGGGACCCAGTACTTC.

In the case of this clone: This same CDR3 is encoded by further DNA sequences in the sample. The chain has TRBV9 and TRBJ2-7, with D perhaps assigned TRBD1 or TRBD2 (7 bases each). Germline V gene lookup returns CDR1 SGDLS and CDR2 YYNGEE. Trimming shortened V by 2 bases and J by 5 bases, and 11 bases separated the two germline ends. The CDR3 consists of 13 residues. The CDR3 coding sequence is TGTGCCAGCAGCGTCGCAGGGGGGGACGAGCAGTACTTC. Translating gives CASSVAGGDEQYF. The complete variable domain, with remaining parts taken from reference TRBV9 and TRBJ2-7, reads DSGVTQTPKHLITATGQRVTLRCSPRSGDLSVYWYQQSLDQGLQFLIQYYNGEERAKGNILERFSAQQFPDLHSELNLSSLELGDSALYFCASSVAGGDEQYFGPGTRLTVT.

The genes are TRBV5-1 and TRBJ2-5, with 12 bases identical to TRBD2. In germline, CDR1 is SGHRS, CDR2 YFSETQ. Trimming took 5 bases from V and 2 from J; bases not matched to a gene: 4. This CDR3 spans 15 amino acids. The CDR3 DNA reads TGCGCCAGCAGTCTAGCGGGAGGGGGACAAGAGACCCAGTACTTC. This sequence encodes CASSLAGGGQETQYF.

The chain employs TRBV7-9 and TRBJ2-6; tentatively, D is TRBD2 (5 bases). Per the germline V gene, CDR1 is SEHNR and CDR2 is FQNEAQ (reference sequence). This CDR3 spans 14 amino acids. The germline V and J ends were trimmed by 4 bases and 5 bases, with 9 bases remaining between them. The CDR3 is CASSSGSRANVLTF. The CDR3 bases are TGTGCCAGCAGCTCGGGATCGAGGGCCAACGTCCTGACTTTC.

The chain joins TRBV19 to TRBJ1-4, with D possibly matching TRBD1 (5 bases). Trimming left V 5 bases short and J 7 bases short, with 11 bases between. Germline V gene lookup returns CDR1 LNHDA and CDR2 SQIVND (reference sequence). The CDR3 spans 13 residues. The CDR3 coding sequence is TGTGCCAGTAGTCCCCGGCAGGGTGAAAAACTGTTTTTT. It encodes CASSPRQGEKLFF.

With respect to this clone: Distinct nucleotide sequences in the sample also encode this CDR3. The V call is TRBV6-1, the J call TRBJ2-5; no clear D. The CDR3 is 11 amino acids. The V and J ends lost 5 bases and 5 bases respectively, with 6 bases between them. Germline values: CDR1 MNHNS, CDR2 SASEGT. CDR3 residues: CASSLRETQYF. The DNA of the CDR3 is TGTGCCAGCAGTTTGCGTGAGACCCAGTACTTC.

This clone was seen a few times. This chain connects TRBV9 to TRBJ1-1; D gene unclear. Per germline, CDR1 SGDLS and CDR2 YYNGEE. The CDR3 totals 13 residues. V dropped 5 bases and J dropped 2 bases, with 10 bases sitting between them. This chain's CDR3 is CASRKTLNTEAFF. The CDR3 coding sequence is TGTGCCAGCAGAAAAACCTTAAACACTGAAGCTTTCTTT. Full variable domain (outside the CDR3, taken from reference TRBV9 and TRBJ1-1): DSGVTQTPKHLITATGQRVTLRCSPRSGDLSVYWYQQSLDQGLQFLIQYYNGEERAKGNILERFSAQQFPDLHSELNLSSLELGDSALYFCASRKTLNTEAFFGQGTRLTVV.

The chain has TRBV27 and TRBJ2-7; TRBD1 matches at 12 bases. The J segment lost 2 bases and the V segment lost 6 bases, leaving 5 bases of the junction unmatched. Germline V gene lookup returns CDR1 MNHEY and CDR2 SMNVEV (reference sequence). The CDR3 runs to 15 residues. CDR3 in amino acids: CASRSGTGGPYEQYF. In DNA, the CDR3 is TGTGCCAGCAGATCAGGGACAGGGGGCCCCTACGAGCAGTACTTC.

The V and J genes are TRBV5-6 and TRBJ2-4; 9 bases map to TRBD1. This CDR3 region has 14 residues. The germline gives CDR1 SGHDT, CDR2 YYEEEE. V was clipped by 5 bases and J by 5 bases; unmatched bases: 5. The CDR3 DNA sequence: TGTGCCAGCAGACGGACAGGGGCTCAAAACATTCAGTACTTC. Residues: CASRRTGAQNIQYF.

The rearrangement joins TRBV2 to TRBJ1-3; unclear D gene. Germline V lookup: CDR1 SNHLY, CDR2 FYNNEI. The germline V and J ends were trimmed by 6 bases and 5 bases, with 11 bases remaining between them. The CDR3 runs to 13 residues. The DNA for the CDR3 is TGTGCCAGCAGCCCCCAATCGCGAAACACCATATATTTT. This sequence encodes CASSPQSRNTIYF. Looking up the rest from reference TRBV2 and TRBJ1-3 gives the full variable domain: EPEVTQTPSHQVTQMGQEVILRCVPISNHLYFYWYRQILGQKVEFLVSFYNNEISEKSEIFDDQFSVERPDGSNFTLKIRSTKLEDSAMYFCASSPQSRNTIYFGEGSWLTVV.

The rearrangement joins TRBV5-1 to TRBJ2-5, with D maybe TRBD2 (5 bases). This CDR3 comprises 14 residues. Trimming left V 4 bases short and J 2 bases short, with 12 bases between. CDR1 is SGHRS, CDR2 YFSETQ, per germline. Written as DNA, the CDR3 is TGCGCCAGCAGCCGAGGTGGGGAGCAAGAGACCCAGTACTTC. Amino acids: CASSRGGEQETQYF.

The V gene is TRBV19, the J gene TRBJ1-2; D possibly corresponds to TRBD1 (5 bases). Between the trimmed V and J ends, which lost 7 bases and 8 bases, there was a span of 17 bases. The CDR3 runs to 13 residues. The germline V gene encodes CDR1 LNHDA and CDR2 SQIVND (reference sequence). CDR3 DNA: TGTGCCAGTACCGCGTTCGGGGGAGGAGGCTACACCTTC. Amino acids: CASTAFGGGGYTF.

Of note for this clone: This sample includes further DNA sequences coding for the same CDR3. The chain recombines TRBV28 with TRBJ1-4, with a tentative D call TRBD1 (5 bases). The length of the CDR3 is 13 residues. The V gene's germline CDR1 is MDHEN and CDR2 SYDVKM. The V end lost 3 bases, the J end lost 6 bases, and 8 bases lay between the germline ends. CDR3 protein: CASSLGQDEKLFF. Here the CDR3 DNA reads TGTGCCAGCAGTTTGGGGCAGGATGAAAAACTGTTTTTT.

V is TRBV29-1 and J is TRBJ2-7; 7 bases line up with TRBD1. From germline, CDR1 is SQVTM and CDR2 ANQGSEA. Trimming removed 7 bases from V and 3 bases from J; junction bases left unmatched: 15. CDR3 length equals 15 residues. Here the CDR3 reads CSGLLLRQGNYEQYF. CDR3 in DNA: TGCAGCGGGTTACTACTAAGACAGGGAAACTACGAGCAGTACTTC.

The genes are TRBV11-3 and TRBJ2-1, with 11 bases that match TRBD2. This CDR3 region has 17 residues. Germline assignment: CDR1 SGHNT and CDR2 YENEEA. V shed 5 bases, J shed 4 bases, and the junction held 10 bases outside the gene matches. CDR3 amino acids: CASSPEFGTSGYNEQFF. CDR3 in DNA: TGTGCCAGCAGCCCGGAGTTCGGGACTAGCGGTTACAATGAGCAGTTCTTC.

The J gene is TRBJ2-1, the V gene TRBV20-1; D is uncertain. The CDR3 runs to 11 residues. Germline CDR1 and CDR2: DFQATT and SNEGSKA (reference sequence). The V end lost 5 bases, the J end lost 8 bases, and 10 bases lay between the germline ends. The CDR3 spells CSARLPDEQFF. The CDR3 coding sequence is TGCAGTGCTCGCCTTCCCGATGAGCAGTTCTTC.